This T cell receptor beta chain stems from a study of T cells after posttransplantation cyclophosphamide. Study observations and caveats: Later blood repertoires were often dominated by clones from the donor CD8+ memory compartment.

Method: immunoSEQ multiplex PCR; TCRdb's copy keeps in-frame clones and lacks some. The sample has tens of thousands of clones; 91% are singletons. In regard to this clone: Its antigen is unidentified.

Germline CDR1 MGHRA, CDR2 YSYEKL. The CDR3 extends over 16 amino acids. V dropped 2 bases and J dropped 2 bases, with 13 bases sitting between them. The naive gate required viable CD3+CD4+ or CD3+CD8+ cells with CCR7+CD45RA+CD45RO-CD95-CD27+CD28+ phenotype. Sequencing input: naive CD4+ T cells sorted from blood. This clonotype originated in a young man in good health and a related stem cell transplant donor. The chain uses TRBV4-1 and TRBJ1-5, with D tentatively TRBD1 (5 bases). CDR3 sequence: CASSQPSQGGNQPQHF. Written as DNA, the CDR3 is TGCGCCAGCAGCCAACCCAGCCAAGGGGGCAATCAGCCCCAGCATTTT.